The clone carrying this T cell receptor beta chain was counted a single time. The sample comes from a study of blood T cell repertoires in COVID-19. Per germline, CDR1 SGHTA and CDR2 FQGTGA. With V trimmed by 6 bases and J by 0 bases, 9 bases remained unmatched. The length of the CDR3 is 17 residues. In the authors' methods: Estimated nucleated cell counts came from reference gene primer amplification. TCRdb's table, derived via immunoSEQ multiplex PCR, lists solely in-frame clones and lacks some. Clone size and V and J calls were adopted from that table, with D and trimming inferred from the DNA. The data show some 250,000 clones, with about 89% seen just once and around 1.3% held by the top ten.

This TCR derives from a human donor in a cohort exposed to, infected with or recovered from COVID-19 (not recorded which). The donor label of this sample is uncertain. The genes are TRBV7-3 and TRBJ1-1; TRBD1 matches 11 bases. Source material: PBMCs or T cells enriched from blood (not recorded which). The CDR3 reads CASRPGTGGTMNTEAFF. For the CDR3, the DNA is TGTGCCAGCAGACCAGGGACAGGGGGGACCATGAACACTGAAGCTTTCTTT. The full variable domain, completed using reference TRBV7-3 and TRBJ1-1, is GAGVSQTPSNKVTEKGKYVELRCDPISGHTALYWYRQSLGQGPEFLIYFQGTGAADDSGLPNDRFFAVRPEGSVSTLKIQRTERGDSAVYLCASRPGTGGTMNTEAFFGQGTRLTVV.